This T cell receptor beta chain was observed in a study of blood T cells in healthy people across ages. General observations from the study: TCR beta diversity was tightly associated with the proportion of naive T cells.

In its sample, this clonotype was seen many times. Antigen unknown. A junction boundary mismatches the germline segment, possibly from a read error. Using a J-beta primer mix together with a sample-barcoded 5' primer, a second PCR was run for roughly 6 to 12 cycles. The template-switch adaptor, which had 12 random nucleotides, put a tag on each cDNA molecule. Every sample gave at least 3 million paired-end reads containing CDR3. Each CDR3 protein gets one entry after TCRdb re-called the 5' RACE reads with MiXCR. The sample has about 700,000 distinct CDR3 sequences, around 32% seen once. CDR3 size: 14 residues. Germline assignment: CDR1 LGHNA and CDR2 YSLEER. The amount of total RNA extracted per sample was at least 6 micrograms.

The chain carries TRBV4-3 and TRBJ1-1, with 7 bases aligning to TRBD1. The source is a woman older than 75 in good health. Sequencing input: blood. CDR3: CASSQDRVNTEAFF. Here the CDR3 DNA reads TGTGCCAGCAGCCAAGACAGGGTGAACACTGAAGCTTTCTTT.